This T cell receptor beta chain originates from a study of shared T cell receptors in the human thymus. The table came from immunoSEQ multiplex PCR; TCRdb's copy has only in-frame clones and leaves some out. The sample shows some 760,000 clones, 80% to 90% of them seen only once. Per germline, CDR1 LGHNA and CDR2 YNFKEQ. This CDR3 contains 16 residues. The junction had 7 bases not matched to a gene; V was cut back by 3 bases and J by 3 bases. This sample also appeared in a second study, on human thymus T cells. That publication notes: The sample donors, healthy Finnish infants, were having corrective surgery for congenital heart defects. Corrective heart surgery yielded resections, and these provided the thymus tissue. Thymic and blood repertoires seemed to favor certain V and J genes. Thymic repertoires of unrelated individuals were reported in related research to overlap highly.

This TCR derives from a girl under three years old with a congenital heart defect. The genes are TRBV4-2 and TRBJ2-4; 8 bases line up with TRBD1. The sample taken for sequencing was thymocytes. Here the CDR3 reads CASSHQGASGKNIQYF. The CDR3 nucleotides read TGTGCCAGCAGCCACCAGGGGGCGTCTGGCAAAAACATTCAGTACTTC.